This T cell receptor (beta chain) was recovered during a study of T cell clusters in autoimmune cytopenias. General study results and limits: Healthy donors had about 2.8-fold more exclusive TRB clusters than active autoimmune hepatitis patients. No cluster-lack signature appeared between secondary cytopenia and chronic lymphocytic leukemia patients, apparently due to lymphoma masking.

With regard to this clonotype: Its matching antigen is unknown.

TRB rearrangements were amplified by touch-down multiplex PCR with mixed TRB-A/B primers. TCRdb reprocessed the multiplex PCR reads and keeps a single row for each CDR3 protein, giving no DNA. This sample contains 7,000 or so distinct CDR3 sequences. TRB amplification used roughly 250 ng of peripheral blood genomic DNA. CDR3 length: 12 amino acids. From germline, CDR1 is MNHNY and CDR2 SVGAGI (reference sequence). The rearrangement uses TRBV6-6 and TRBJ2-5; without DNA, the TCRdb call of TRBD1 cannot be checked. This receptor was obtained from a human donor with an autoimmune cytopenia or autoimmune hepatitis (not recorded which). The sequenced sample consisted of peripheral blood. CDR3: CASSYPVETQYF.